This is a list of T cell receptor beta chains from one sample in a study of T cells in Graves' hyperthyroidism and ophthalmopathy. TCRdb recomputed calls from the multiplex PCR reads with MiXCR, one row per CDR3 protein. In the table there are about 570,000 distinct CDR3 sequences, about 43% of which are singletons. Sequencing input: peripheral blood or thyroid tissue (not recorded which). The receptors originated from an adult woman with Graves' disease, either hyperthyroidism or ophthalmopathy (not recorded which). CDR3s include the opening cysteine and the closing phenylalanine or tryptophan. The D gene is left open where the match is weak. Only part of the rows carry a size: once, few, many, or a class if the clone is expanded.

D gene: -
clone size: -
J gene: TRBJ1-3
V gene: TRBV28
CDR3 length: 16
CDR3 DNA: TGTGCCAGCAGAGGGTCAGGCCTCTTATCTGGAAACACCATATATTTT
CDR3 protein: CASRGSGLLSGNTIYF

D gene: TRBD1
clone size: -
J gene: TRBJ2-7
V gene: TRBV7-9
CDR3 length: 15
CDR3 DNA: TGTGCCAGCAGTGAACGGGACAGGGCAGTTTACGAGCAGTACTTC
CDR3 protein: CASSERDRAVYEQYF

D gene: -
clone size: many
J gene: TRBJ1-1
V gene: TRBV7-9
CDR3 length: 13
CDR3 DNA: TGTGCCAGCAGCCTACAGTGGGTAGGTGAAGCTTTCTTT
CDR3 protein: CASSLQWVGEAFF

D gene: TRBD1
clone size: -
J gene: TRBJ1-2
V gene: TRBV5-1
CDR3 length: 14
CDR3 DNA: TGCGCCAGCAGCTTACGGGACAGGGACTATGGCTACACCTTC
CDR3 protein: CASSLRDRDYGYTF

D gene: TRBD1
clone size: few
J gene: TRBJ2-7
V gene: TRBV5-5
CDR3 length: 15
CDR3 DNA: TGTGCCAGCATAGGACCCCGGGACAGAAACTACGAGCAGTACTTC
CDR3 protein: CASIGPRDRNYEQYF

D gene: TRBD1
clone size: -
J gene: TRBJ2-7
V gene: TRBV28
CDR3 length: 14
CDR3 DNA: TGTGCCAGCAGTCGAACGTGGACAGGGAGAGAGCAGTACTTC
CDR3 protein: CASSRTWTGREQYF

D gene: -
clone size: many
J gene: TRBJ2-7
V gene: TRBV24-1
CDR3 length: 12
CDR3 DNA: TGTGCCACCCCCCTAAGCTCCTACGAGCAGTACTTC
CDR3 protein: CATPLSSYEQYF

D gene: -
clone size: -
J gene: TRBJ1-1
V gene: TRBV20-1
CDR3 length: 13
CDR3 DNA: TGCAGTGCTAGAGATTCGGGGCAGACTGAAGCTTTCTTT
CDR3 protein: CSARDSGQTEAFF

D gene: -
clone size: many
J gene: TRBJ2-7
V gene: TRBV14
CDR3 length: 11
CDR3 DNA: TGTGCCAGCAGCCTAGGGGACGAGCAGTACTTC
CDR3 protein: CASSLGDEQYF

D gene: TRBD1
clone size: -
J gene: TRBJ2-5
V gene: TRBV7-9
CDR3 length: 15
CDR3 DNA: TGTGCCAGCAGTGGCCAGGGGGCGAACAATCAGCCCCAGTACTTC
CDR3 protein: CASSGQGANNQPQYF

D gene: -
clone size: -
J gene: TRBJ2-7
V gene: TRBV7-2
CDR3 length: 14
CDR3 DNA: TGCGCCAGCAGCCAAGTATCGGACAGCTACGAGCAGTACTTC
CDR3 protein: CASSQVSDSYEQYF

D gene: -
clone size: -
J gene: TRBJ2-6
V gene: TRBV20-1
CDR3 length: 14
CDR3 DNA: TGCAGTGCTAGAGAGGTTCGGCAGGGCAACGTCCTGACTTTC
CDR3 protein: CSAREVRQGNVLTF

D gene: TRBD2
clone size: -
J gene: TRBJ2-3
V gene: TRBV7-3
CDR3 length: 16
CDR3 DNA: TGTGCCAGCAGCTTAAGGTCCAGCGGGAGAACAGATACGCAGTATTTT
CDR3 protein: CASSLRSSGRTDTQYF

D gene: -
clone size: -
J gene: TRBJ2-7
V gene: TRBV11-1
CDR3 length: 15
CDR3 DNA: TGTGCCAGCAGTCCTGACAGTCAGGGAGGCTACGAGCAGTACTTC
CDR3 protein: CASSPDSQGGYEQYF

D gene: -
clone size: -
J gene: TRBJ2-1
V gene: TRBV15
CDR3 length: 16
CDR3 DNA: TGTGCCACCAGCAGAGAACTAGCTCGAGAAAACAATGAGCAGTTCTTC
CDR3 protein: CATSRELARENNEQFF

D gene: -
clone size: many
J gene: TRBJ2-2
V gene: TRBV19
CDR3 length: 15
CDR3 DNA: TGTGCCAGTACTATTGGGCGGGGAATTCTCGGGGAGCTGTTTTTT
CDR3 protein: CASTIGRGILGELFF

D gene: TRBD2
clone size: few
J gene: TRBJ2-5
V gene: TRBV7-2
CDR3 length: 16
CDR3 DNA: TGCGCCAGCAGCTTCCTCCTAGCGGGAGGGCAAGAGACCCAGTACTTC
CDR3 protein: CASSFLLAGGQETQYF

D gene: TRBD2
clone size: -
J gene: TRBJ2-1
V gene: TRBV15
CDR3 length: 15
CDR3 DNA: TGTGCCACCAGCACCGGGACTAGCGGGAGGAGTGAGCAGTTCTTC
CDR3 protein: CATSTGTSGRSEQFF

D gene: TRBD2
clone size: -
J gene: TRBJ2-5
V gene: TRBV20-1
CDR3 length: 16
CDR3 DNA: TGCAGTGCAAGAGATGGTAGCGGGAGGGCTGCGGGGACCCAGTACTTC
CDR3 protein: CSARDGSGRAAGTQYF

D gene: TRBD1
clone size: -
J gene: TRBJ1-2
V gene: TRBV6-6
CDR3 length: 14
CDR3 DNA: TGTGCCGGGAGACAGGGGGCAACTAACTATGGCTACACCTTC
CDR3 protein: CAGRQGATNYGYTF

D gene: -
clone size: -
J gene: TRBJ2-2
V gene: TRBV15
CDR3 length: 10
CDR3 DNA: TGTGCCACCAGCGGCGGGGAGCTGTTTTTT
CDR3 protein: CATSGGELFF

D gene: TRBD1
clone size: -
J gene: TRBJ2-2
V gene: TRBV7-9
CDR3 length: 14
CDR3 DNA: TGTGCCAGCTCACCCTCGGACAGGACCGGGGAGCTGTTTTTT
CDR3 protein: CASSPSDRTGELFF

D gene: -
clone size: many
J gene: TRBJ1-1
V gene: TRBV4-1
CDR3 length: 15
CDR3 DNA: TGCGCCAGCAGCTACCTATCCGGGGTAAACACTGAAGCTTTCTTT
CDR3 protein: CASSYLSGVNTEAFF

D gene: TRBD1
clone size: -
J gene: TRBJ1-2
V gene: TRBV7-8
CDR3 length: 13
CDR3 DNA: TGTGCCAGCAGCTCAGGGGGTCTCAATGGCTACACCTTC
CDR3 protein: CASSSGGLNGYTF

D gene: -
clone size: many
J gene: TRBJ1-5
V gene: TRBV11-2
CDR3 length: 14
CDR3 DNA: TGTGCCAGCAGCTTAGTTCAAGGCGATCAGCCCCAGCATTTT
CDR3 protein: CASSLVQGDQPQHF

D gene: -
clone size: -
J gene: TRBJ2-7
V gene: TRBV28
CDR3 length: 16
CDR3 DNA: TGTGCCAGCACCGACCCGGGCGCGATTCGATCCCACGAGCAGTACTTC
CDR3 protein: CASTDPGAIRSHEQYF

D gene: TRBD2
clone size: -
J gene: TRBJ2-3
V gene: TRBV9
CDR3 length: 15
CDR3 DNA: TGTGCCAGCAGTCCGATGGGAGGGGGCACAGATACGCAGTATTTT
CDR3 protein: CASSPMGGGTDTQYF

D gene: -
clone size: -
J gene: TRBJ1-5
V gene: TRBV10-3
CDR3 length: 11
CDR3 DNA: TGTGCCATCGGGGGAGGGGATACCCAGCATTTT
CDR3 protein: CAIGGGDTQHF

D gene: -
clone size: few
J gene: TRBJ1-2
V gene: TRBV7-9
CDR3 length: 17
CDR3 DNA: TGTGCCAGCACCCAAACCGGACAGATCTACGCTAACTATGGCTACACCTTC
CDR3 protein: CASTQTGQIYANYGYTF

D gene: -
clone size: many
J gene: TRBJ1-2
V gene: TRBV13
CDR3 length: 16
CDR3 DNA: TGTGCCAGCAGCTCCCAAGGGGGTCTCACCGACTATGGCTACACCTTC
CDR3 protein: CASSSQGGLTDYGYTF

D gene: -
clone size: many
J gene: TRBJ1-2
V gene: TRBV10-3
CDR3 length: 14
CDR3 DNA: TGTGCCATCAGTGAGTCGAATTATGACTATGGCTACACCTTC
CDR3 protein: CAISESNYDYGYTF